This TCR beta chain was captured by sequencing in a study of blood T cells in healthy people across ages (dated by TCRdb to the mid-2010s). Regarding the study in general: In model experiments, roughly one uniquely barcoded TCR beta cDNA molecule per two T cells was captured by template switching. The donors were split into four age groups: young (average 16 years), middle-aged (more than 35), aged (about 62) and long-lived (under 85). Age-related changes in TCR beta repertoire diversity were measured in the study by deep sequencing normalized with unique cDNA molecular identifiers. Using the same blood draw, the study looked at two additional independent replicas of 1 million unique cDNA reads for two donors, one aged 18 to 30 and the other aged 80 or older. To avoid experimental bias, donors of different ages were distributed randomly across sequencing lanes. What the work shows at the level of the full study, not this receptor alone: Because the CMV infection status of the donors was unknown, age-related changes in expanded clonotypes may potentially have been confounded. Estimates of total diversity based on one million sequenced T cells were considered lower bounds and underestimates. Conclusive comparison of naive and antigen-experienced compartments was prevented by the profiling of bulk unsorted PBMCs. Observed TCR beta diversity per million T cells fell roughly linearly with age, and a significant reduction was already apparent by age about 38. The long-lived group showed more naive CD4+ T cells, fewer expanded clones and increased TCR diversity than the aged group, suggesting age selection. The percentage of naive T cells measured by flow cytometry correlated strongly with observed TCR beta diversity.

Library preparation was by 5' RACE. TCRdb names Illumina HiSeq 2500 as the instrument used. The second PCR ran for about 6 to 12 cycles and used a J-beta primer mix along with a sample-barcoded 5' primer. Each TCR beta cDNA molecule received a unique molecular identifier from a template-switch 5' adaptor carrying 12 random nucleotides. Each sample yielded at least 2.5 million CDR3-containing paired-end reads. First-strand cDNA synthesis was performed from all RNA using the Mint cDNA synthesis kit, with priming by a TRBC-specific oligonucleotide. Following uracil-DNA glycosylase treatment, all cDNA underwent a first 18-cycle PCR with the universal primers M1SS and BC2_uni_R. Per the source publication's procedure: For normalization, 1 million high-quality reads were randomly selected from each sample, with every read carrying a distinct molecular identifier. Reads with shared molecular identifiers were discarded instead of being binned into consensus sequences. MiTCR, set to a Q25 quality threshold and the strictest error-elimination algorithm, was used for CDR3 identification, clonotype clustering and error correction. A nonparametric unseen species model with Euler transformation was used to estimate a lower bound on total TCR beta diversity. The public reads were reanalyzed by TCRdb: fastp trimming at Q25, MiXCR alignment, in-frame beta chains only. Each entry is one CDR3 protein sequence, shown with its most common DNA and genes. The V and J calls reflect TCRdb's pipeline rather than the authors' work. This sample holds about 1,000,000 distinct CDR3 sequences; 35% to 50% were observed only once. 18% of the sample belongs to the ten largest clones.

Regarding this clonotype: Its antigen remains undetermined. Mismatch with germline at one junction end may stem from a read error.

Systemically healthy Caucasian individuals from Russia, over 30 in total and aged roughly 6 to 100 years, were included as donors. Around 10 milliliters of peripheral blood were collected from each donor into EDTA-treated Vacutainer tubes. PBMCs were isolated by Ficoll-Paque density-gradient centrifugation, with at least 6.5 million obtained per sample. Trizol reagent was used to extract total RNA from PBMCs, with at least 6 micrograms per sample. For every donor, flow cytometry on a PBMC aliquot measured the percentage of naive CD45RAhigh/CD27high T cells. Based on the germline V gene (reference sequence), the CDR1 and CDR2 sequences are MNHEY and SMNVEV. The CDR3 covers 13 residues, taking in both the cysteine and the phenylalanine. The CDR3 DNA has 39 bases and is translated from base 1.

The origin of this receptor is a woman aged 55-70 years in good health. This receptor chain uses TRBV27 and TRBJ2-7; a confident D gene designation cannot be given. Source material: blood. The bases are TGTGCCGGCAGTTATGGCAGTTGGGACGAGCAGTACTTC. Its translation is CAGSYGSWDEQYF.